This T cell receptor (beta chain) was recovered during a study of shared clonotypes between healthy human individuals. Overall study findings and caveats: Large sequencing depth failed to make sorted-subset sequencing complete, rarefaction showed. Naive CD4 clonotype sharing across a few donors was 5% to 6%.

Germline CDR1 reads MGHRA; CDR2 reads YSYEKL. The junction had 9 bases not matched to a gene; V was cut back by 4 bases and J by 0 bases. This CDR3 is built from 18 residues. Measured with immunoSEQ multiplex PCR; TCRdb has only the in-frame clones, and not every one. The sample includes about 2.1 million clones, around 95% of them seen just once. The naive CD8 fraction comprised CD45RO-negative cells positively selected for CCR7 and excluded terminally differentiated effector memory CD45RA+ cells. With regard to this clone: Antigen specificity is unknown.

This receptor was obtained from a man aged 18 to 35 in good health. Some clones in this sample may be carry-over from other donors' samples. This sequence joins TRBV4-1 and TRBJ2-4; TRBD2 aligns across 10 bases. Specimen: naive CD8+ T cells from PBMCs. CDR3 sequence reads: CASSPTRTSGLAKNIQYF. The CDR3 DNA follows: TGCGCCAGCAGCCCCACCCGGACTAGCGGATTAGCCAAAAACATTCAGTACTTC.